These 14 T cell receptor beta chains were all obtained from the same sample, sequenced in a study of blood T cell repertoires in COVID-19. Here immunoSEQ multiplex PCR was the method, and the copy in TCRdb shows in-frame clones only, minus some. The repertoire holds 270,000 or so clones, with approximately 88% as singletons. The material sequenced was peripheral blood. The origin of the receptors is a human donor with COVID-19, enrolled during active disease. The donor label of this sample is uncertain.

This chain joins TRBV2 and TRBJ2-5; 7 bases align to TRBD2. With 6 bases clipped from V and 5 bases from J, the junction kept 6 bases outside the gene matches. Germline V gene sequence: CDR1 SNHLY, CDR2 FYNNEI. This CDR3 is 13 amino acids long. CDR3 sequence reads: CASRSGGPETQYF. In nucleotides, the CDR3 is TGTGCCAGCAGGTCGGGGGGTCCGGAGACCCAGTACTTC.

The chain couples TRBV5-1 to TRBJ1-4; 8 bases align to TRBD1. Germline CDR1 is SGHRS and CDR2 is YFSETQ. The CDR3 runs to 18 residues. V shed 2 bases, J shed 5 bases, and the junction held 14 bases outside the gene matches. Here the CDR3 reads CASSFGQNAGGANEKLFF. The CDR3 DNA sequence: TGCGCCAGCAGCTTTGGACAAAATGCAGGGGGCGCAAATGAAAAACTGTTTTTT. The full variable domain, rest sourced from reference TRBV5-1 and TRBJ1-4, is KAGVTQTPRYLIKTRGQQVTLSCSPISGHRSVSWYQQTPGQGLQFLFEYFSETQRNKGNFPGRFSGRQFSNSRSEMNVSTLELGDSALYLCASSFGQNAGGANEKLFFGSGTQLSVL.

The chain is built from TRBV20-1 and TRBJ1-5; TRBD1 matches at 7 bases. Trimming removed 3 bases from V and 0 bases from J; junction bases left unmatched: 2. The germline V gene has CDR1 DFQATT and CDR2 SNEGSKA (reference sequence). This CDR3 contains 14 residues. CDR3 sequence: CSASGDSSNQPQHF. DNA for the CDR3: TGCAGTGCTAGTGGGGACAGTAGCAATCAGCCCCAGCATTTT.

This chain connects TRBV6-5 to TRBJ1-6, with D unclear. Germline CDR1 MNHEY, CDR2 SVGAGI. The CDR3 contains 15 residues. V was shortened by 6 bases and J by 7 bases, with 16 bases between the two germline ends. This CDR3 reads CASRPPGEINSPLHF. CDR3 DNA: TGTGCCAGCAGACCCCCTGGGGAGATAAATTCACCCCTCCACTTT.

CDR3 amino acids: CSTGQGDLPIYGYTF. CDR3 DNA sequence: TGCAGCACAGGACAGGGGGATTTGCCTATATATGGCTACACCTTC. This chain connects TRBV29-1 to TRBJ1-2, with 10 positions matching TRBD1. There are 15 residues in the CDR3. Germline lookup yields CDR1 SQVTM and CDR2 ANQGSEA. V trimming: 8 bases; J trimming: 5 bases; junction bases outside the gene matches: 14.

The chain has TRBV10-3 and TRBJ2-1; TRBD2 agrees at 12 bases. V dropped 9 bases and J dropped 10; count of bases not matched to a gene: 10. The CDR3 runs to 14 residues. Per the germline V gene, CDR1 is ENHRY and CDR2 is SYGVKD. This chain's CDR3 is CAISTSGRSGEQFF. DNA of the CDR3: TGTGCCATTTCGACTAGCGGGAGATCGGGGGAGCAGTTCTTC.

The chain combines TRBV7-2 with TRBJ1-2; 8 bases line up with TRBD1. The CDR3 runs 15 residues. Germline CDR1 and CDR2: SGHTA and FQGNSA. Unmatched junction bases numbered 10, after V lost 2 bases and J lost 8 bases. CDR3 DNA sequence: TGTGCCAGCAGCTTATTATCAGGGGGCGCGGGGGGCTACACCTTC. Protein product: CASSLLSGGAGGYTF.

The rearrangement uses TRBV6-5 and TRBJ2-7; 7 bases fit TRBD1. This CDR3 spans 15 amino acids. V lost 5 bases and J lost 3; bases outside the gene matches: 10. CDR1 MNHEY and CDR2 SVGAGI come from the germline V gene. This CDR3 reads CASSNYRGAIYEQYF. Here the CDR3 DNA reads TGTGCCAGCAGTAACTACAGGGGAGCTATCTACGAGCAGTACTTC.

J is TRBJ1-4 and V is TRBV5-1, with D possibly matching TRBD1 (5 bases). This CDR3 has 14 residues. Germline V gives CDR1 SGHRS, CDR2 YFSETQ. Deletions cut 5 bases from V and 5 bases from J, with 13 bases between. The CDR3 DNA reads as TGCGCCAGCAGACAGACAGCGGGAAATGAAAAACTGTTTTTT. Translating gives CASRQTAGNEKLFF.

The V gene is TRBV5-5, the J gene TRBJ1-1; TRBD1 might be the D (5 bases). Germline CDR1 and CDR2: SGHKS and YYEKEE (reference sequence). The CDR3 spans 14 residues. Trimming removed 1 base from V and 2 bases from J, with 9 bases in between. This CDR3 reads CASSLIGGNTEAFF. The CDR3 nucleotides read TGTGCCAGCAGCTTGATCGGGGGAAACACTGAAGCTTTCTTT. Full variable domain (rest looked up from reference TRBV5-5 and TRBJ1-1): DAGVTQSPTHLIKTRGQQVTLRCSPISGHKSVSWYQQVLGQGPQFIFQYYEKEERGRGNFPDRFSARQFPNYSSELNVNALLLGDSALYLCASSLIGGNTEAFFGQGTRLTVV.

The chain has TRBV6-2 or TRBV6-3 and TRBJ1-1; D unresolved. The ends were cut back, 3 bases at V and 4 bases at J, with 12 bases in the middle. The CDR3 is 14 residues long. Germline V gene lookup returns CDR1 MNHEY and CDR2 SVGEGT. CDR3: CASSYTGGRTEAFF. The CDR3 region has the DNA TGTGCCAGCAGTTATACCGGAGGTCGCACTGAAGCTTTCTTT.

This rearrangement joins TRBV19 to TRBJ1-5; TRBD1 matches at 11 bases. V gave up 7 bases and J gave up 0 bases; unmatched junction bases: 8. The CDR3 totals 17 residues. The V gene's germline CDR1 is LNHDA and CDR2 SQIVND (reference sequence). The CDR3 loop reads CASKAGTGGYSNQPQHF. CDR3 nucleotide sequence: TGTGCCAGTAAGGCCGGGACAGGGGGGTATAGCAATCAGCCCCAGCATTTT.

CDR3 sequence reads: CASSLERGLLTEAFF. As DNA, the CDR3 is TGCGCCAGCAGCTTGGAGCGGGGGTTGCTCACTGAAGCTTTCTTT. V is TRBV5-1 and J is TRBJ1-1; a possible D gene is TRBD1 (5 bases). The germline gives CDR1 SGHRS, CDR2 YFSETQ. CDR3 length: 15 residues. The ends were cut back, 0 bases at V and 4 bases at J, with 13 bases in the middle.

In its sample, this clone was seen once. The rearrangement joins TRBV19 to TRBJ2-6; D is possibly TRBD1 (6 bases). The CDR3 runs to 18 residues. V was cut by 2 bases and J by 0 bases, with 14 bases left in between. Germline V gives CDR1 LNHDA, CDR2 SQIVND (reference sequence). CDR3 sequence: CASSIKMDSYSGANVLTF. The CDR3 DNA sequence: TGTGCCAGTAGTATAAAAATGGACAGCTACTCTGGGGCCAACGTCCTGACTTTC. Full variable domain (rest looked up from reference TRBV19 and TRBJ2-6): DGGITQSPKYLFRKEGQNVTLSCEQNLNHDAMYWYRQDPGQGLRLIYYSQIVNDFQKGDIAEGYSVSREKKESFPLTVTSAQKNPTAFYLCASSIKMDSYSGANVLTFGAGSRLTVL.